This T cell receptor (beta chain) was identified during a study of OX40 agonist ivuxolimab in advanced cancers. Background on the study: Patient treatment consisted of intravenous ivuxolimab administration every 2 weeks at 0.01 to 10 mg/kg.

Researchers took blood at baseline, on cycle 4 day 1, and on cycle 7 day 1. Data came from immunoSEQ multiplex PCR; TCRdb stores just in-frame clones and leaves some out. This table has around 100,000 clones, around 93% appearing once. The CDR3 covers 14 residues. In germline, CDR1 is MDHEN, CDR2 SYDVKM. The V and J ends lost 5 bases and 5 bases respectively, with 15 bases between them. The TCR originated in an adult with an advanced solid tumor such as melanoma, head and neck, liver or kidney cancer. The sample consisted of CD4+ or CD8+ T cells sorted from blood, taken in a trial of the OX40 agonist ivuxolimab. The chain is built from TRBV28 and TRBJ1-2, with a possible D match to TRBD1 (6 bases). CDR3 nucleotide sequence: TGTGCCAGCAGTCTACAGGGTCCCACTTATGGCTACACCTTC. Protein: CASSLQGPTYGYTF.